The next 16 T cell receptor beta chains were all read from a single sample in a study of blood T cell repertoires in COVID-19. Only in-frame clones appear in the TCRdb table, and some are missing; sequencing was by immunoSEQ multiplex PCR. This sample carries 56,000 or so clones, more than 80% of them seen once, and the ten largest clones take around 20%. The sample comprised peripheral blood. These receptors all stem from a human donor in a cohort sampled during active COVID-19.

The chain employs TRBV5-1 and TRBJ2-3, with 14 bases that match TRBD2. After removal of 4 bases from V and 2 bases from J, the junction contained 15 bases not matched to a gene. The CDR3 is 20 amino acids. Germline CDR1 SGHRS, CDR2 YFSETQ. The CDR3 is CASSTRTSGGYRVDTDTQYF. In DNA, the CDR3 is TGCGCCAGCAGCACCCGGACTAGCGGGGGGTATAGGGTCGACACAGATACGCAGTATTTT.

The chain's CDR3 is CASSQGTGVLSPLHF. The CDR3 nucleotides read TGCGCCAGCAGCCAAGGGACAGGGGTATTGTCACCCCTCCACTTT. The chain is built from TRBV4-3 and TRBJ1-6; 9 positions match TRBD1. V was clipped by 1 base and J by 10 bases; unmatched bases: 5. The CDR3 sequence is 15 residues long. From germline, CDR1 is LGHNA and CDR2 YSLEER.

The chain recombines TRBV14 with TRBJ2-3; 7 bases fit TRBD2. V shed 4 bases and J 2 bases; nucleotides not matched to a gene: 9. Germline V gene lookup returns CDR1 SGHDN and CDR2 FVKESK. The CDR3 consists of 16 residues. The DNA for the CDR3 is TGTGCCAGCAGCCCCTTGGGGAGGGACCACACAGATACGCAGTATTTT. Its translation: CASSPLGRDHTDTQYF. Supplemented by reference TRBV14 and TRBJ2-3, the full variable domain reads EAGVTQFPSHSVIEKGQTVTLRCDPISGHDNLYWYRRVMGKEIKFLLHFVKESKQDESGMPNNRFLAERTGGTYSTLKVQPAELEDSGVYFCASSPLGRDHTDTQYFGPGTRLTVL.

The rearrangement links TRBV6-5 to TRBJ2-7; 10 nucleotides align to TRBD2. Germline CDR1 reads MNHEY; CDR2 reads SVGAGI. V lost 5 bases to trimming and J lost 3 bases; unmatched junction nucleotides: 4. This CDR3 comprises 14 residues. The CDR3 DNA sequence: TGTGCCAGCAGTAGCGGGGGGGCCCTCTACGAGCAGTACTTC. Protein: CASSSGGALYEQYF.

This chain links TRBV7-2 with TRBJ2-1; 9 nucleotides align to TRBD2. Germline CDR1 reads SGHTA; CDR2 reads FQGNSA. Unmatched junction bases numbered 18, after V lost 6 bases and J lost 6 bases. The CDR3 is 18 amino acids. In nucleotides, the CDR3 is TGTGCCAGCAGTTACGAGAGCGTTCTAGCGGGGAGCTTCAATGAGCAGTTCTTC. This gives the protein CASSYESVLAGSFNEQFF.

In its sample, this clone was seen once. V is TRBV29-1 and J is TRBJ2-7; 9 bases align to TRBD1. This CDR3 contains 15 residues. CDR1 SQVTM and CDR2 ANQGSEA come from the germline V gene. J gave up 1 base and V 2 bases, and 6 bases lay outside the gene matches. The CDR3 region has the DNA TGCAGCGTTGAAACCGACAGGGGGAGATCCTACGAGCAGTACTTC. Protein product: CSVETDRGRSYEQYF.

The chain is built from TRBV4-3 and TRBJ1-6; D remains unclear. Trimming shortened V by 3 bases and J by 10 bases, and 13 bases separated the two germline ends. The CDR3 loop spans 14 amino acids. Per the germline V gene, CDR1 is LGHNA and CDR2 is YSLEER. CDR3 bases: TGCGCCAGCAGCCACCCTCGGCGGGAGTCACCCCTCCACTTT. This codes for CASSHPRRESPLHF.

The chain uses TRBV11-2 and TRBJ1-6, with D uncertain. The CDR3 extends over 15 amino acids. V gave up 0 bases and J gave up 2 bases, with 5 bases separating them. Germline loops: CDR1 SGHAT, CDR2 FQNNGV. DNA for the CDR3: TGTGCCAGCAGCTTAGATTCGGCCTATAATTCACCCCTCCACTTT. It encodes CASSLDSAYNSPLHF.

V and J are TRBV7-9 and TRBJ1-2; no clear D. Between the trimmed V and J ends, which lost 1 base and 4 bases, there was a span of 7 bases. The CDR3 is made up of 13 amino acids. The V gene's germline CDR1 is SEHNR and CDR2 FQNEAQ (reference sequence). CDR3 nucleotide sequence: TGTGCCAGCAGCTTAGGGCCGCTCTATGGCTACACCTTC. This codes for CASSLGPLYGYTF.

The V call is TRBV5-1, the J call TRBJ1-1; possible D gene TRBD1, 6 bases. The CDR3 extends over 13 amino acids. Trimming pared 2 bases from V and 4 bases from J, leaving 9 bases between. CDR1 SGHRS and CDR2 YFSETQ come from the germline V gene. The CDR3 DNA is TGCGCCAGCAGCTTTCAAGGGGGCACTGAAGCTTTCTTT. Its translation: CASSFQGGTEAFF.

This CDR3 is CAISEGGRVGNEQFF. The CDR3 region has the DNA TGTGCCATCAGTGAAGGGGGGAGGGTAGGCAATGAGCAGTTCTTC. The chain employs TRBV10-3 and TRBJ2-1, with D possibly matching TRBD2 (7 bases). Germline lookup yields CDR1 ENHRY and CDR2 SYGVKD. The germline V and J ends were trimmed by 3 bases and 6 bases, with 15 bases remaining between them. CDR3 size: 15 residues.

The V gene is TRBV19, the J gene TRBJ1-5; TRBD1 agrees at 8 bases. This CDR3 region has 15 residues. V lost 5 bases to trimming and J lost 5 bases; unmatched junction nucleotides: 8. CDR1 is LNHDA, CDR2 SQIVND, per germline (reference sequence). CDR3 loop: CASSLRGRRDQPQHF. Written as DNA, the CDR3 is TGTGCCAGTAGTCTCAGGGGGCGGCGGGATCAGCCCCAGCATTTT. Full variable domain (missing parts from reference TRBV19 and TRBJ1-5): DGGITQSPKYLFRKEGQNVTLSCEQNLNHDAMYWYRQDPGQGLRLIYYSQIVNDFQKGDIAEGYSVSREKKESFPLTVTSAQKNPTAFYLCASSLRGRRDQPQHFGDGTRLSIL.

This chain connects TRBV5-6 to TRBJ2-7; D remains unclear. Germline CDR1 SGHDT, CDR2 YYEEEE. This CDR3 is 11 amino acids long. Trimming took off 6 bases at V and 6 bases at J, with 10 bases between the two ends. CDR3 in DNA: TGTGCCAGCACCCATGGCGGCGAGCAGTACTTC. As protein: CASTHGGEQYF.

This clone was detected only once. The CDR3 nucleotides are TGTGCCAGCAGGACAATAGGACAGGGTTATGGCTACACCTTC. Translated: CASRTIGQGYGYTF. The chain links TRBV6-5 to TRBJ1-2; 8 bases are shared with TRBD1. Germline lookup yields CDR1 MNHEY and CDR2 SVGAGI. The trim removed 6 bases at V and 5 bases at J, leaving 8 bases unmatched. The CDR3 runs 14 residues.

The rearrangement links TRBV19 to TRBJ2-3, with D possibly matching TRBD2 (6 bases). This CDR3 contains 12 residues. The germline gives CDR1 LNHDA, CDR2 SQIVND (reference sequence). Trimming removed 10 bases at V and 7 bases at J, with 15 bases between. The CDR3 DNA follows: TGTGCCACTAGAGCGGGCCGAAATACGCAGTATTTT. This gives the protein CATRAGRNTQYF. The full variable domain, rest sourced from reference TRBV19 and TRBJ2-3, is DGGITQSPKYLFRKEGQNVTLSCEQNLNHDAMYWYRQDPGQGLRLIYYSQIVNDFQKGDIAEGYSVSREKKESFPLTVTSAQKNPTAFYLCATRAGRNTQYFGPGTRLTVL.

The V and J genes are TRBV25-1 and TRBJ2-3, with 8 bases fitting TRBD2. There are 17 residues in the CDR3. V trimming: 5 bases; J trimming: 0 bases; junction bases outside the gene matches: 10. Germline loops: CDR1 MGHDK, CDR2 SYGVNS. CDR3 coding DNA: TGTGCCAGCAGTCCCACCGCGGGGGGCCCTAGCACAGATACGCAGTATTTT. It is translated as CASSPTAGGPSTDTQYF. The complete variable domain, with remaining parts taken from reference TRBV25-1 and TRBJ2-3, reads EADIYQTPRYLVIGTGKKITLECSQTMGHDKMYWYQQDPGMELHLIHYSYGVNSTEKGDLSSESTVSRIRTEHFPLTLESARPSHTSQYLCASSPTAGGPSTDTQYFGPGTRLTVL.